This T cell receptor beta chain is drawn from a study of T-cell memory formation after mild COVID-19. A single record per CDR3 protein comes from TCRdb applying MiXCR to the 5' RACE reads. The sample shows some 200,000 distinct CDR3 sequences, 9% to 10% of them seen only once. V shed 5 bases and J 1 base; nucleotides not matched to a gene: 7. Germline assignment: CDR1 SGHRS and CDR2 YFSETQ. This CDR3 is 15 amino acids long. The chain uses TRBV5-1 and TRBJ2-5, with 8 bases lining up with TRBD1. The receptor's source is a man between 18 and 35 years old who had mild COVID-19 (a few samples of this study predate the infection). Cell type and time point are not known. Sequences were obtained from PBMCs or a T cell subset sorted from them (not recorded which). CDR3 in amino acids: CASRPGQGIQETQYF. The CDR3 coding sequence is TGCGCCAGCAGGCCCGGACAGGGAATCCAAGAGACCCAGTACTTC.